Following are 9 T cell receptor beta chains from one sample sequenced in a study of cytomegalovirus exposure and HLA in healthy donors. Amplification used 60 Vbeta primers and 13 Jbeta primers. TCRdb keeps only in-frame clones here, not all; method: immunoSEQ multiplex PCR. The sample contains 170,000 or so clones, 65% to 85% of which appear only once. Sequencing was done on a sample of PBMCs. All receptors come from a woman aged 45 to 65 in good health and CMV-seropositive.

V and J are TRBV19 and TRBJ2-3; D possibly corresponds to TRBD1 (6 bases). The CDR3 loop spans 15 amino acids. The V and J ends lost 4 bases and 5 bases respectively, with 16 bases between them. Germline V lookup: CDR1 LNHDA, CDR2 SQIVND (reference sequence). The CDR3 bases are TGTGCCAGTAGTAGCTCCGGGACAAGGGGAGATACGCAGTATTTT. The encoded protein is CASSSSGTRGDTQYF.

The table lists this clone with a count of one. The rearrangement uses TRBV7-2 and TRBJ1-1, with D maybe TRBD1 (6 bases). V was shortened by 3 bases and J by 7 bases, with 15 bases between the two germline ends. The CDR3 has 14 residues. From germline, CDR1 is SGHTA and CDR2 FQGNSA. The CDR3 DNA reads as TGTGCCAGCAGCTTCCCGGGACATACTATTGAAGCTTTCTTT. It is translated as CASSFPGHTIEAFF.

In this sample, this clone turned up once. The V gene is TRBV4-1, the J gene TRBJ1-1; the D is unclear. In germline, CDR1 is MGHRA, CDR2 YSYEKL. Trimming took off 1 base at V and 10 bases at J, with 16 bases between the two ends. This CDR3 has 14 residues. CDR3 amino acids: CASSQGAGAEIAFF. CDR3 DNA sequence: TGCGCCAGCAGCCAAGGGGCAGGCGCTGAAATAGCTTTCTTT.

In this sample, this clone turned up a few times. The rearrangement joins TRBV18 to TRBJ2-7; D gene unclear. The CDR3 is 17 residues long. Between the trimmed V and J ends, which lost 0 bases and 1 base, there was a span of 16 bases. Germline V gene sequence: CDR1 KGHSH, CDR2 LQKENI. This chain's CDR3 is CASSPPESRDKSYEQYF. As DNA, the CDR3 is TGTGCCAGCTCACCACCGGAAAGTCGAGACAAGTCCTACGAGCAGTACTTC.

This chain joins TRBV7-9 and TRBJ1-1, with D hard to call. The V gene's germline CDR1 is SEHNR and CDR2 FQNEAQ (reference sequence). This CDR3 spans 14 amino acids. With 4 bases removed from V and 11 bases from J, the gap between germline ends came to 20 bases. CDR3 sequence: CASSSSGSRVPAFF. DNA for the CDR3: TGTGCCAGCAGCTCGTCCGGGAGCCGGGTACCGGCTTTCTTT.

This chain connects TRBV30 to TRBJ2-1; the D gene is possibly TRBD2 (5 bases). V was trimmed by 4 bases and J by 6 bases, leaving 13 bases between them. This CDR3 has 13 amino acids. Germline CDR1 and CDR2: GTSNPN and SVGIG (reference sequence). CDR3 coding DNA: TGTGCCTGGACGGCCCGCGGGCTCAATGAGCAGTTCTTC. Translating gives CAWTARGLNEQFF.

To note about this clone: The junction differs from germline at one of its ends, possibly a read error. The chain is built from TRBV2 and TRBJ2-1; 13 bases are shared with TRBD2. Germline V gene sequence: CDR1 SNHLY, CDR2 FYNNEI. The CDR3 is made up of 15 amino acids. This CDR3 is CAGRGTSGNYNEQFF. DNA of the CDR3: TGTGCCGGCAGGGGGACTAGCGGGAATTACAATGAGCAGTTCTTC.

The rearrangement joins TRBV6-5 to TRBJ1-1; TRBD1 matches at 9 bases. V was clipped by 4 bases and J by 5 bases; unmatched bases: 5. Per germline, CDR1 MNHEY and CDR2 SVGAGI. The CDR3 sequence is 14 residues long. The CDR3 protein is CASSSAQGATEAFF. The DNA of the CDR3 is TGTGCCAGCAGTTCTGCACAGGGGGCAACTGAAGCTTTCTTT.

CDR3 residues: CASSPWTGKNTEAFF. In DNA form, the CDR3 reads TGTGCCAGCAGCCCTTGGACAGGGAAGAACACTGAAGCTTTCTTT. The chain carries TRBV5-8 and TRBJ1-1; TRBD1 matches 8 bases. This CDR3 is 15 amino acids long. V trimming: 4 bases; J trimming: 1 base; junction bases outside the gene matches: 6. Germline V gene data show CDR1 as SGHTS and CDR2 as YDEGEE. Full variable domain (rest looked up from reference TRBV5-8 and TRBJ1-1): EAGVTQSPTHLIKTRGQQATLRCSPISGHTSVYWYQQALGLGLQFLLWYDEGEERNRGNFPPRFSGRQFPNYSSELNVNALELEDSALYLCASSPWTGKNTEAFFGQGTRLTVV.